What follows describes a single T cell receptor beta chain. This clone came up once. Its cognate antigen has yet to be identified. Nothing much larger sits one base from this clone, and base qualities are not available. In the paper's terms, the time point label means: baseline before first vaccination. Vaccinee samples were obtained from the UK trials COV001 and COV002, which included a single-blind randomized controlled phase 2/3 trial of AZD1222 (ChAdOx1 nCoV-19) in healthy adults. For TCRbeta chain sequencing, PBMC samples from trial participants were taken at day 0 and at day 28 after the second dose. The CDR3 numbers 12 residues from cysteine through phenylalanine. CDR3 DNA only is kept here, 36 bases in frame from base 1. CDR1 KGHSH and CDR2 LQKENI were looked up in the germline V gene. Trimming takes 2 bases from V and 6 bases from J, and the germline ends sit 8 bases apart. The source of the sample is a study of T cell responses to AZD1222 COVID-19 vaccine (dated by TCRdb to the early 2020s). Background on the whole study: Because spike-specific TCR depth and breadth did not differ between the two schedules, AZD1222 recipients who got a second dose at roughly 4 weeks were pooled with those who got a second dose at roughly 12 weeks. A total of around 240 trial participants underwent TCR sequencing, of whom nearly 210 had received two doses of AZD1222 and around 25 had received two doses of the MenACWY control vaccine. Enrollment into the trials was organized by age into subgroups of 18-55, 56-69 and 70-plus years, and those subgroups contained roughly 160, 29 and 62 TCR-sequenced participants, respectively. General findings and caveats noted by the study authors: Only five to seven AZD1222 recipients were SARS-CoV-2 seropositive at baseline, limiting conclusions about previously exposed vaccinees. No day 14 peak-response samples were available, so repertoires were characterized only after the peak T cell response. After two AZD1222 doses, spike-specific TCR breadth and depth were significantly higher than at day 0 and than in MenACWY recipients. The vaccine-associated CD4 TCRs covered the entire spike protein, and the dominant responses fell in regions 160-218 and 743-854. In the small 56-69-year group, the increase in depth fell short of significance, most likely because of low power. Nearly half of unique spike-specific TCRs reportedly recognized epitopes outside regions mutated in the B.1.351 and B.1.1.7 variants. Participants were mostly white British, with more females than males. The authors suggested clonal diversity may have been underestimated.

The CDR3 regions of human TCRbeta chains were analyzed by immunosequencing. Processing in the source paper ran as follows. TCRs in the repertoires were matched against a reference library of SARS-CoV-2-specific TCRs that had been generated with the MIRA antigen-specificity platform. Breadth was defined as the fraction of unique TCRs that were SARS-CoV-2-associated, and depth was defined as the fraction of total T cells that were SARS-CoV-2-associated. Using the MIRA data, each spike-specific TCR was assigned both to the spike region to which the TCR was reactive and to a CD4 or CD8 class. Log10-transformed breadth and depth values were compared by one-way ANOVA with Sidak's multiple comparisons tests. This immuneACCESS table, as held by TCRdb, lists in-frame sequences with V and J called but not all clones. Of the missing ones, under half trace to an unresolved V gene in checked studies; the others have no known cause. The D gene and trimming were derived from the DNA, and the V and J assignments and clone size from that table. In this sample the table shows about 170,000 clones, approximately 90% of which occur a single time. The top ten clonotypes cover roughly 1.6% of the sample.

This clonotype was obtained from an adult in good health. The material sequenced was peripheral blood, taken on day 0 of AZD1222 vaccination. In this chain, TRBV18 is recombined with TRBJ2-7; the D gene cannot be named for sure. The bases are TGTGCCAGCTCACCAAGTCTTGGCGAGCAGTACTTC. This yields the protein CASSPSLGEQYF.